This T cell receptor beta chain was observed in a study of blood T cell repertoires in COVID-19. Study-wide context: Spain, Italy and the United States supplied samples that represented acute and convalescent COVID-19. The cDNA or gDNA used as material had been derived from T cells, B-cell-depleted T cells, or PBMCs.

Authors' processing steps: Scientists estimated how many nucleated cells there were by amplifying reference gene primers. Assay used: immunoSEQ multiplex PCR; TCRdb lists only in-frame clones, some missing. V, J and clone size reflect that table, while D and trimming were determined from the DNA. The sample has around 150,000 clones, about 85% seen once. CDR1 and CDR2 from the germline V gene are LNHDA and SQIVND (reference sequence). Trimming pared 6 bases from V and 3 bases from J, leaving 11 bases between. CDR3 length: 13 amino acids. Sequencing was performed on peripheral blood. This receptor was identified in a middle-aged man with acute or convalescent COVID-19. The chain couples TRBV19 to TRBJ1-2; no clear D. CDR3 coding DNA: TGTGCCAGTAGCATAAGCGTTGACTATGGCTACACCTTC. This translates into CASSISVDYGYTF.